This entry lists 16 T cell receptor beta chains sequenced from one sample in a study of blood T cells in healthy people across ages. The authors ran a second PCR of roughly 7 to 11 cycles using a sample-barcoded 5' primer and a J-beta primer mix. Each CDR3 protein gets one entry after TCRdb re-called the 5' RACE reads with MiXCR. This sample has about 700,000 distinct CDR3 sequences, with around 32% found just once. Source material: blood. The receptors here all came from a woman of 80 years or more in good health.

To note about this clonotype: A much larger clone differs by one base, so this may be a read error. The chain combines TRBV20-1 with TRBJ2-3; TRBD2 aligns across 9 bases. Trimming took 0 bases from V and 6 from J; bases not matched to a gene: 7. The germline V gene encodes CDR1 DFQATT and CDR2 SNEGSKA (reference sequence). There are 15 residues in the CDR3. Here the CDR3 reads CSARDGIAGDDTQYF. The CDR3 coding sequence is TGCAGTGCTAGAGATGGGATAGCGGGGGACGATACGCAGTATTTT.

This clonotype was observed a handful of times. Just one base apart from a much larger clone, this may be a read error. The chain recombines TRBV7-2 with TRBJ2-1; 7 bases line up with TRBD2. Germline CDR1 and CDR2: SGHTA and FQGNSA. This CDR3 spans 15 amino acids. In DNA, the CDR3 is TGTGCCAGCAGCTTGAGCGGGGCGGGATACAGTGAGCAGTTCTTC. Amino acid sequence: CASSLSGAGYSEQFF.

The J gene is TRBJ2-1, the V gene TRBV9; D uncertain. Trimming pared 0 bases from V and 5 bases from J, leaving 9 bases between. Germline V lookup: CDR1 SGDLS, CDR2 YYNGEE. This CDR3 is 14 amino acids long. The CDR3 nucleotides are TGTGCCAGCAGCGTAGGGAGCTCTGACAATGAGCAGTTCTTC. Its protein is CASSVGSSDNEQFF.

This clonotype was seen a single time. The chain has TRBV5-1 and TRBJ2-1; D uncertain. V was clipped by 0 bases and J by 8 bases, with 9 bases between them. Germline CDR1 reads SGHRS; CDR2 reads YFSETQ. The CDR3 consists of 13 residues. CDR3 sequence (DNA): TGCGCCAGCAGCTTGGTCTCTATCGATGAGCAGTTCTTC. Translation gives CASSLVSIDEQFF.

This clonotype was counted a few times. One junction end disagrees with the germline gene, perhaps due to a read error. The J gene is TRBJ1-4, the V gene TRBV5-5, with unresolved D. The CDR3 extends over 17 amino acids. Germline values: CDR1 SGHKS, CDR2 YYEKEE (reference sequence). CDR3 sequence (DNA): TGTGCCAGCAGCTTGTCTTTTATAAGGGTAACTAATGAAGAACTGTTTTTT. As protein: CASSLSFIRVTNEELFF.

There are many counts of this clonotype. The J gene is TRBJ2-7, the V gene TRBV20-1; D unresolved. The V gene's germline CDR1 is DFQATT and CDR2 SNEGSKA (reference sequence). The CDR3 loop spans 13 amino acids. V lost 0 bases and J lost 1, with 7 bases in between. The CDR3 nucleotides are TGCAGTGCTAGAGATATGGGGTCCTACGAGCAGTACTTC. It encodes CSARDMGSYEQYF.

The chain employs TRBV9 and TRBJ2-5; possible D gene TRBD2, 6 bases. V was shortened by 4 bases and J by 2 bases, with 15 bases between the two germline ends. The CDR3 has 15 residues. Germline lookup yields CDR1 SGDLS and CDR2 YYNGEE. This CDR3 is CASSPGGVSQETQYF. CDR3 DNA sequence: TGTGCCAGCAGCCCAGGCGGGGTCTCGCAAGAGACCCAGTACTTC.

This clonotype appeared a few times. This may be a read error: a much more frequent sequence differs by one nucleotide. This chain joins TRBV2 and TRBJ2-1; weak D call: TRBD1 (5 bases). The V gene's germline CDR1 is SNHLY and CDR2 FYNNEI. V lost 3 bases, J lost 9 bases, and 12 bases lay in between. This CDR3 is built from 13 residues. CDR3 sequence: CASSEGQRGEQFF. The CDR3 nucleotides are TGTGCCAGCAGTGAGGGGCAGCGTGGTGAGCAGTTCTTC.

This clonotype was seen ten or more times. The CDR3 coding sequence is TGTGCCAGCAGTGAAAAACACGAGCAGTACTTC. Translated, it gives CASSEKHEQYF. J is TRBJ2-7 and V is TRBV6-1; the D is unclear. Trimming took 2 bases from V and 5 from J, leaving 4 bases between them. This CDR3 is built from 11 residues. Germline V gene lookup returns CDR1 MNHNS and CDR2 SASEGT.

This chain links TRBV4-1 with TRBJ1-2; a possible D gene is TRBD1 (5 bases). The CDR3 is 16 residues long. Germline CDR1 is MGHRA and CDR2 is YSYEKL. Trimming took 3 bases from V and 0 from J, leaving 14 bases between them. The CDR3 region is CASSQGRISANYGYTF. The CDR3 DNA reads TGCGCCAGCAGCCAGGGACGGATTAGTGCTAACTATGGCTACACCTTC.

At least ten counts were recorded for this clonotype. CDR3 nucleotide sequence: TGCAGTGCTAGTACCCCGATTAGCGGGGGGTCAGATACGCAGTATTTT. Its translation: CSASTPISGGSDTQYF. The chain joins TRBV20-1 to TRBJ2-3; 10 bases match TRBD2. Trimming cost V 3 bases and J 4 bases; bases outside gene matches: 10. This CDR3 has 16 residues. Germline V gene sequence: CDR1 DFQATT, CDR2 SNEGSKA (reference sequence).

This clonotype has at least ten counts. The J gene is TRBJ2-7, the V gene TRBV2; D perhaps matches TRBD2 (5 bases). V lost 7 bases and J lost 1, with 14 bases in between. The length of the CDR3 is 14 residues. Germline CDR1 reads SNHLY; CDR2 reads FYNNEI. The CDR3 spells CASNVDLLSYEQYF. The CDR3 DNA reads as TGTGCCAGCAATGTGGACTTACTTTCCTACGAGCAGTACTTC.

This clonotype has at least ten counts. The rearrangement uses TRBV12-3 or TRBV12-4 and TRBJ2-3; 7 positions match TRBD1. The CDR3 is made up of 16 amino acids. V trimming: 3 bases; J trimming: 1 base; junction bases outside the gene matches: 7. CDR3 sequence: CASSLFGTEGTDTQYF. In DNA form, the CDR3 reads TGTGCCAGCAGTTTGTTTGGGACAGAGGGCACAGATACGCAGTATTTT.

This clonotype occurred many times. A much larger clone differs from this one at a single base, so this may be a read error. The chain is built from TRBV7-3 and TRBJ1-6; D remains ambiguous. V was cut by 6 bases and J by 9 bases, with 15 bases left in between. The CDR3 sequence is 14 residues long. Germline-derived CDR1 and CDR2 are SGHTA and FQGTGA. The CDR3 sequence: CASSCRESGSPLHF. DNA for the CDR3: TGTGCCAGCAGTTGCCGGGAGTCTGGTTCACCCCTCCACTTT.

In this sample, this clonotype turned up once. The V and J genes are TRBV7-2 and TRBJ2-3; D not certain. Trimming stripped 2 bases from V and 12 bases from J, with 18 bases between. CDR3 length equals 14 residues. Per germline, CDR1 SGHTA and CDR2 FQGNSA. CDR3 sequence reads: CASSLSDMQEAQYF. CDR3 nucleotides: TGTGCCAGCAGCTTATCCGACATGCAAGAGGCCCAGTATTTT.

This clonotype was recorded at least ten times. The genes are TRBV5-1 and TRBJ2-7; possibly TRBD1 or TRBD2 for D (5 bases each). The V end lost 4 bases, the J end lost 6 bases, and 11 bases lay between the germline ends. CDR1 is SGHRS, CDR2 YFSETQ, per germline. The CDR3 runs 12 residues. In nucleotides, the CDR3 is TGCGCCAGCAGCCGGGACCTCGGCGAGCAGTACTTC. Residues: CASSRDLGEQYF.